The 6 T cell receptor beta chains presented below share a single source sample, sequenced in a study of blood T cell repertoires in COVID-19. Only in-frame clones appear in the TCRdb table, and some are missing; sequencing was by immunoSEQ multiplex PCR. The table has about 88,000 clones, approximately 90% seen once; the top ten hold roughly 15%. The specimen sequenced was peripheral blood. Receptor source: a male donor with acute or convalescent COVID-19.

J is TRBJ2-7 and V is TRBV18; TRBD2 matches 7 bases. Trimming cost V 3 bases and J 0 bases; bases outside gene matches: 5. The CDR3 totals 15 residues. Germline V gene data show CDR1 as KGHSH and CDR2 as LQKENI. For the CDR3, the DNA is TGTGCCAGCTCACCCGCGGGCGGGAGCTCCTACGAGCAGTACTTC. Protein: CASSPAGGSSYEQYF.

This chain joins TRBV4-2 and TRBJ2-3; TRBD2 agrees at 10 bases. The CDR3 contains 18 residues. With V trimmed by 1 base and J by 0 bases, 7 bases remained unmatched. Germline V CDR1 and CDR2: LGHNA, YNFKEQ. Here the CDR3 DNA reads TGTGCCAGCAGCCAAGTTGGTAGCGGGGGGCCGAGCACAGATACGCAGTATTTT. Translated: CASSQVGSGGPSTDTQYF.

The CDR3 nucleotides read TGCGCCAGCAGCCAAGCGAATACCGGGACAGGAAATGAAAAACTGTTTTTT. This encodes CASSQANTGTGNEKLFF. The genes are TRBV4-1 and TRBJ1-4, with 8 bases that match TRBD1. V dropped 1 base and J dropped 5; count of bases not matched to a gene: 9. The CDR3 is 17 amino acids. CDR1 and CDR2 from the germline V gene are MGHRA and YSYEKL.

This chain links TRBV29-1 with TRBJ2-3; 9 positions agree with TRBD1. Germline-derived CDR1 and CDR2 are SQVTM and ANQGSEA. V trimming: 3 bases; J trimming: 7 bases; junction bases outside the gene matches: 8. The CDR3 is 14 residues long. The DNA for the CDR3 is TGCAGCGTTGAGCACAGGGGGCGCGGGAATACGCAGTATTTT. It is translated as CSVEHRGRGNTQYF.

The chain couples TRBV28 to TRBJ2-3; 12 bases are shared with TRBD2. The germline V gene has CDR1 MDHEN and CDR2 SYDVKM. The CDR3 covers 16 residues. V shed 8 bases, J shed 4 bases, and the junction held 10 bases outside the gene matches. CDR3 residues: CASGLLAGGPADTQYF. CDR3 DNA sequence: TGTGCCAGCGGACTCCTAGCGGGGGGGCCGGCAGATACGCAGTATTTT.

The count of this clone is one. This chain joins TRBV5-4 and TRBJ2-5, with TRBD2 matching 9 bases. The CDR3 loop spans 16 amino acids. Germline CDR1 is SGHNT and CDR2 is YYREEE (reference sequence). V dropped 1 base and J dropped 2; count of bases not matched to a gene: 6. CDR3 coding DNA: TGTGCCAGCAGCTTGATTGGCGGGGGGGGGCAAGAGACCCAGTACTTC. Its protein product is CASSLIGGGGQETQYF. The variable domain in full, with the rest retrieved from reference TRBV5-4 and TRBJ2-5, is ETGVTQSPTHLIKTRGQQVTLRCSSQSGHNTVSWYQQALGQGPQFIFQYYREEENGRGNFPPRFSGLQFPNYSSELNVNALELDDSALYLCASSLIGGGGQETQYFGPGTRLLVL.